The 8 T cell receptor beta chains presented below share a single source sample, sequenced in a study of blood T cell repertoires in COVID-19. Repertoires were generated with immunoSEQ multiplex PCR, while TCRdb's copy carries only in-frame clones and drops some. Here the sample spans roughly 410,000 clones, approximately 87% being singletons. The sample consisted of peripheral blood. These TCRs come from a woman aged 55-75 years with COVID-19, enrolled during active disease.

The J gene is TRBJ2-2, the V gene TRBV7-6; possible D gene TRBD2, 6 bases. V lost 5 bases and J 1 base, leaving 14 bases between the germline ends. Germline V lookup: CDR1 SGHVS, CDR2 FNYEAQ. The CDR3 is 16 residues long. The CDR3 DNA follows: TGTGCCAGCAGCCCGCACCCGGGGGAGAACACCGGGGAGCTGTTTTTT. Translated: CASSPHPGENTGELFF.

V and J are TRBV9 and TRBJ1-4; perhaps TRBD1 as D (5 bases). CDR3 length: 16 amino acids. Trimming took 4 bases from V and 5 from J, leaving 18 bases between them. The V gene's germline CDR1 is SGDLS and CDR2 YYNGEE. CDR3 nucleotide sequence: TGTGCCAGCAGCCCAGGGTCTTGGGCTAGAAATGAAAAACTGTTTTTT. Protein: CASSPGSWARNEKLFF.

The chain links TRBV10-3 to TRBJ2-5, with D possibly being TRBD2 (6 bases). The V end was cut by 0 bases, the J end by 5 bases, with 10 bases between. The germline V gene encodes CDR1 ENHRY and CDR2 SYGVKD. The CDR3 loop spans 14 amino acids. The CDR3 reads CAISESTGVETQYF. The DNA for the CDR3 is TGTGCCATCAGTGAGTCTACGGGGGTCGAGACCCAGTACTTC.

A note on this clone: The germline gene is not matched at one end of the junction; a read error may be the cause. The chain uses TRBV4-1 and TRBJ2-7, with D tentatively TRBD1 (5 bases). Germline V gene data show CDR1 as MGHRA and CDR2 as YSYEKL. The CDR3 is 15 amino acids. This CDR3 reads CASSHAPQGVYERYF. CDR3 coding DNA: TGCGCCAGCAGCCACGCTCCTCAGGGTGTCTACGAGCGGTACTTC.

The chain joins TRBV10-3 to TRBJ2-7, with D possibly TRBD1 on 6 matching bases. The CDR3 is 14 amino acids. CDR1 is ENHRY, CDR2 SYGVKD, per germline. The germline V and J ends were trimmed by 3 bases and 4 bases, with 13 bases remaining between them. CDR3 protein: CAISDLQGSYEQYF. The CDR3 nucleotides are TGTGCCATCAGTGACCTCCAGGGGAGTTACGAGCAGTACTTC.

This clone was seen more than once but under ten times. The chain couples TRBV14 to TRBJ2-4; no clear D. Germline CDR1 SGHDN, CDR2 FVKESK. V was cut by 2 bases and J by 6 bases, with 8 bases left in between. The CDR3 runs 13 residues. The CDR3 spells CASSQTNGNIQYF. The CDR3 coding sequence is TGTGCCAGCAGCCAAACGAACGGAAACATTCAGTACTTC.

This clone occurred once. The chain is built from TRBV28 and TRBJ2-6, with 8 bases matching TRBD1. This CDR3 contains 15 residues. Germline-derived CDR1 and CDR2 are MDHEN and SYDVKM. With 7 bases clipped from V and 2 bases from J, the junction kept 4 bases outside the gene matches. The CDR3 loop is CASTDRGTGANVLTF. The CDR3 DNA is TGTGCCAGCACCGACAGGGGTACTGGGGCCAACGTCCTGACTTTC. The variable domain in full, with the rest retrieved from reference TRBV28 and TRBJ2-6, is DVKVTQSSRYLVKRTGEKVFLECVQDMDHENMFWYRQDPGLGLRLIYFSYDVKMKEKGDIPEGYSVSREKKERFSLILESASTNQTSMYLCASTDRGTGANVLTFGAGSRLTVL.

V gene TRBV6-6 combines with J gene TRBJ1-2, with TRBD1 as a possible D gene (5 bases). CDR3 size: 13 residues. Germline CDR1 reads MNHNY; CDR2 reads SVGAGI (reference sequence). Trimming cost V 2 bases and J 6 bases, with 10 bases left between them. Written as DNA, the CDR3 is TGTGCCAGCAGTTACCAGGGATTAGATGGCTACACCTTC. Its protein product is CASSYQGLDGYTF.